This T cell receptor (beta chain) comes out of a study of regulatory T cells in long-lasting Graves disease. Germline V gene lookup returns CDR1 LNHDA and CDR2 SQIVND (reference sequence). Trimming removed 1 base at V and 4 bases at J, with 10 bases between. The CDR3 totals 14 residues. Time point in this sample: persistent/refractory GD, antithyroid drugs over 5 years with positive TRAb. RNA from PBMCs was the source of the TCR library. Graves' disease diagnoses followed American Thyroid Association guidelines. HTBI primers from iRepertoire and Arm-PCR of CDR3 regions yielded the TCR beta libraries. One entry per CDR3 protein results from TCRdb running MiXCR on the multiplex PCR reads. Of 360,000 or so distinct CDR3 sequences listed, roughly 20% were seen once; the top ten hold approximately 27%. Concerning this clonotype itself: A much larger clone differs from this one at a single base, so this may be a read error.

The material was peripheral blood mononuclear cells (PBMCs), obtained when the disease was refractory, from a patient treated with antithyroid drugs. The sequence came from a woman aged 40 to 49 with Graves disease. V is TRBV19 and J is TRBJ1-1; D not resolved. CDR3 DNA sequence: TGTGCCAGTAGTATAGGCAGGATGAGCACTGAAGCTTTCTTT. The encoded protein is CASSIGRMSTEAFF.